The 17 T cell receptor beta chains below were found in one sample sequenced in a study of spatial heterogeneity in lung cancer. TCRdb processed the 5' RACE reads anew with MiXCR; each CDR3 protein has one entry. The sample holds around 10,000 distinct CDR3 sequences, less than 4% seen once. Stated time point: sample taken at primary tumor resection. Unsorted samples of tumor, nontumor lung or frozen PBMC had their whole RNA sequenced. The sample was PBMCs, taken at surgery. The source of these receptors is a female donor with early-stage non-small cell lung cancer.

This clonotype turned up a few times. Found in a library prepared for alpha chains, this beta chain is an off-target read, and its abundance has little meaning. This rearrangement joins TRBV2 to TRBJ2-5, with TRBD2 matching over 7 bases. This CDR3 has 13 amino acids. Trimming took 8 bases from V and 2 from J; bases not matched to a gene: 5. Germline lookup yields CDR1 SNHLY and CDR2 FYNNEI. The CDR3 DNA reads TGTGCCAGCCGGCGGGAGCTGCAAGAGACCCAGTACTTC. It translates to CASRRELQETQYF.

This clonotype was counted at least ten times. This beta chain is a stray sequence in a library constructed for alpha chains; its clone size is not meaningful. The rearrangement uses TRBV6-5 and TRBJ1-1; TRBD1 might be the D (5 bases). Germline CDR1 MNHEY, CDR2 SVGAGI. The V end was cut by 10 bases, the J end by 2 bases, with 14 bases between. The CDR3 length is 13 residues. The CDR3 region is CATRDSPNTEAFF. DNA of the CDR3: TGTGCCACCAGAGACAGTCCAAACACTGAAGCTTTCTTT.

There are many counts of this clonotype. For a library built for alpha chains, this beta chain is a stray read; little rests on its size. The rearrangement links TRBV7-2 to TRBJ2-3; D unresolved. The germline V and J ends were trimmed by 1 base and 3 bases, with 5 bases remaining between them. The CDR3 sequence is 13 residues long. Per germline, CDR1 SGHTA and CDR2 FQGNSA. The CDR3 is CASSLDGTDTQYF. CDR3 coding DNA: TGTGCCAGCAGCTTAGATGGGACAGATACGCAGTATTTT.

This clonotype came up many times. Being off target in a library aimed at alpha chains, this beta chain has a size of little meaning. This chain connects TRBV6-1 to TRBJ1-6; 10 bases map to TRBD1. CDR1 and CDR2 from the germline V gene are MNHNS and SASEGT. The V gene end was trimmed by 11 bases and the J gene end by 8 bases; junction bases not matched to a gene: 9. This CDR3 comprises 14 residues. DNA of the CDR3: TGTGCCGCCGACTCCGGGACAGGGGATTCACCCCTCCACTTT. Translated: CAADSGTGDSPLHF.

This clonotype has more than one count but fewer than ten. In a library made to pick up alpha chains, this beta chain is a stray read with a size that means little. This chain uses TRBV24-1 with TRBJ2-1; 15 positions agree with TRBD2. CDR1 is KGHDR and CDR2 is SFDVKD in the germline V gene. V shed 2 bases and J 9 bases; nucleotides not matched to a gene: 4. The CDR3 spans 16 residues. CDR3 region: CATSDSGLAGGSEQFF. CDR3 bases: TGTGCCACCAGTGATTCGGGACTAGCGGGGGGTTCTGAGCAGTTCTTC.

This clonotype was recorded a few times. Because the library targeted alpha chains, this beta chain is an off-target read whose size means little. The chain recombines TRBV20-1 with TRBJ2-7, with 12 nucleotides matching TRBD2. V shed 1 base, J shed 0 bases, and the junction held 7 bases outside the gene matches. CDR3 length: 17 amino acids. Germline V gene data show CDR1 as DFQATT and CDR2 as SNEGSKA (reference sequence). CDR3 coding DNA: TGCAGTGCTAGAGGACTAGCGGGGGCCCCTAGCTCCTACGAGCAGTACTTC. It translates to CSARGLAGAPSSYEQYF.

This clonotype was recorded at least ten times. Since it is a stray read in a library aimed at alpha chains, this beta chain has a size that is not meaningful. The genes are TRBV7-9 and TRBJ1-1; D gene unclear. Germline CDR1 reads SEHNR; CDR2 reads FQNEAQ (reference sequence). The CDR3 extends over 13 amino acids. The V gene lost 3 bases and the J gene lost 9 bases, with 14 bases spanning the gap. The CDR3 is CASSFGSLDQAFF. The CDR3 DNA follows: TGTGCCAGCAGCTTTGGCAGTCTAGATCAAGCTTTCTTT.

This clonotype has ten or more counts. Found in a library prepared for alpha chains, this beta chain is an off-target read, and its abundance has little meaning. The chain carries TRBV6-1 and TRBJ2-7; the D is unclear. The CDR3 consists of 15 residues. The V end lost 3 bases, the J end lost 0 bases, and 12 bases lay between the germline ends. Germline V gene data show CDR1 as MNHNS and CDR2 as SASEGT. The DNA for the CDR3 is TGTGCCAGCAGTGATCCCCAGCGTAGCTCCTACGAGCAGTACTTC. Residues: CASSDPQRSSYEQYF.

As concerns this clonotype: This beta chain represents an off-target read in a library built for alpha chains; its size is of limited meaning. The V gene is TRBV4-1, the J gene TRBJ2-5, with D uncertain. The CDR3 has 16 amino acids. With 1 base removed from V and 0 bases from J, the gap between germline ends came to 12 bases. Germline V gene sequence: CDR1 MGHRA, CDR2 YSYEKL. The CDR3 region has the DNA TGCGCCAGCAGCCAAGGGCTCCCCCCGTACCAAGAGACCCAGTACTTC. It encodes CASSQGLPPYQETQYF.

This clonotype was seen only a few times. This beta chain is an off-target read within a library intended for alpha chains, so its frequency means little. V usage is TRBV27 and J usage is TRBJ2-5, with 11 bases matching TRBD1. This CDR3 has 14 amino acids. CDR1 and CDR2 from the germline V gene are MNHEY and SMNVEV (reference sequence). V shed 5 bases and J 4 bases; nucleotides not matched to a gene: 3. The CDR3 spells CASSPGTGGETQYF. CDR3 in DNA: TGTGCCAGCAGTCCGGGGACAGGGGGAGAGACCCAGTACTTC.

This clonotype was observed a handful of times. This beta chain is an unintended read in a library built for alpha chains; its size means little. This rearrangement joins TRBV2 to TRBJ2-3; D possibly matches TRBD1 or TRBD2 (5 bases each). This CDR3 is built from 15 residues. Germline V gene sequence: CDR1 SNHLY, CDR2 FYNNEI. V was cut by 7 bases and J by 3 bases, with 17 bases left in between. CDR3 coding DNA: TGTGCCAGCATGCGCGGTTCGGGGCCTACAGATACGCAGTATTTT. Its protein product is CASMRGSGPTDTQYF.

This clonotype was counted many times. Since the library was made to target alpha chains, this beta chain is a stray read and its abundance is not meaningful. CDR3 in DNA: TGTGCCAGCAGCGTAGTGGAGAGCTCTGGAAACACCATATATTTT. Translation: CASSVVESSGNTIYF. The chain combines TRBV9 with TRBJ1-3; D uncertain. This CDR3 region has 15 residues. The V end was cut by 0 bases, the J end by 0 bases, with 7 bases between. The V gene's germline CDR1 is SGDLS and CDR2 YYNGEE.

This clonotype has a handful of counts. A library made for alpha chains picked up this beta chain off target, so its size means little. The chain joins TRBV7-9 to TRBJ2-5; 10 bases align to TRBD1. The V gene's germline CDR1 is SEHNR and CDR2 FQNEAQ (reference sequence). The CDR3 contains 17 residues. Trimming removed 1 base from V and 4 bases from J; junction bases left unmatched: 9. CDR3 DNA sequence: TGTGCCAGCAGCTTAGGCGTAAGGGACAGGGGAGGAGAGACCCAGTACTTC. Amino acid sequence: CASSLGVRDRGGETQYF.

In its sample, this clonotype was seen many times. Because this beta chain is a stray read in a library intended to capture alpha chains, its abundance should not be given much weight. The genes are TRBV28 and TRBJ2-3; 13 nucleotides line up with TRBD2. This CDR3 has 17 amino acids. V lost 4 bases to trimming and J lost 4 bases; unmatched junction nucleotides: 8. In germline, CDR1 is MDHEN, CDR2 SYDVKM. The CDR3 protein is CASSSPTLAGGADTQYF. CDR3 DNA sequence: TGTGCCAGCAGTTCCCCAACACTAGCGGGAGGGGCAGATACGCAGTATTTT.

This clonotype has a count of ten or more. This beta chain appears as a stray read in a library generated for alpha chains; its size is not informative. The V call is TRBV28, the J call TRBJ2-4, with TRBD1 matching over 11 bases. The CDR3 loop spans 17 amino acids. The J segment lost 1 base and the V segment lost 5 bases, leaving 7 bases of the junction unmatched. Germline assignment: CDR1 MDHEN and CDR2 SYDVKM. The CDR3 loop reads CASSTPGQGGAKNIQYF. DNA of the CDR3: TGTGCCAGCAGTACTCCGGGACAGGGGGGCGCCAAAAACATTCAGTACTTC.

This clonotype has a count of ten or more. The library was prepared for alpha chains; this beta chain is a stray read, so its frequency means little. This chain uses TRBV6-5 with TRBJ2-3; D is perhaps TRBD1 or TRBD2 (6 bases each). CDR3 length: 15 amino acids. Trimming stripped 5 bases from V and 1 base from J, with 13 bases between. CDR1 MNHEY and CDR2 SVGAGI come from the germline V gene. This CDR3 reads CASSTGGQGTDTQYF. CDR3 in DNA: TGTGCCAGCAGTACTGGGGGGCAGGGCACAGATACGCAGTATTTT.

There are many counts of this clonotype. The library was prepared for alpha chains; this beta chain is a stray read, so its frequency means little. The chain recombines TRBV20-1 with TRBJ1-1, with D uncertain. Germline CDR1 DFQATT, CDR2 SNEGSKA (reference sequence). The ends were cut back, 6 bases at V and 3 bases at J, with 8 bases in the middle. The CDR3 length is 11 residues. The CDR3 protein is CSAGRDTEAFF. The CDR3 DNA sequence: TGCAGTGCAGGGAGAGACACTGAAGCTTTCTTT.